Many counts were recorded for the clone carrying this T cell receptor (beta chain). Germline CDR1 reads MNHEY; CDR2 reads SVGAGI. The CDR3 consists of 13 residues. V was shortened by 2 bases and J by 4 bases, with 5 bases between the two germline ends. TCRdb reprocessed the 5' RACE reads via MiXCR and lists one record per CDR3 protein. The table lists about 52,000 distinct CDR3 sequences, 7.4% of them singletons. The sample originates from a study of CD8 T cells in ankylosing spondylitis. Source material: blood, either unsorted or a sorted T cell fraction (not recorded which). The chain couples TRBV6-5 to TRBJ2-2; no firm D call. This clonotype originated in a female donor with ankylosing spondylitis or in good health (not recorded which). CDR3 sequence (DNA): TGTGCCAGCAGTTACACTCTCACCGGGGAGCTGTTTTTT. Residues: CASSYTLTGELFF.